This passage covers 31 T cell receptor beta chains from one sample sequenced in a study of blood T cell repertoires in COVID-19. Data came from immunoSEQ multiplex PCR; TCRdb stores just in-frame clones and leaves some out. The repertoire holds about 87,000 clones, with 70% to 85% as singletons. Material: peripheral blood. Every receptor here comes from a woman aged 45-65 years with acute or convalescent COVID-19.

The genes are TRBV2 and TRBJ1-3; maybe TRBD1 (5 bases). CDR1 and CDR2 (germline): SNHLY, FYNNEI. The CDR3 length is 15 residues. V was pared by 6 bases and J by 0 bases, with 12 bases between. For the CDR3, the DNA is TGTGCCAGCAGGAGGGACTTACTCTCTGGAAACACCATATATTTT. It is translated as CASRRDLLSGNTIYF.

The chain joins TRBV30 to TRBJ2-5; a possible D gene is TRBD2 (7 bases). The CDR3 covers 14 residues. CDR1 GTSNPN and CDR2 SVGIG come from the germline V gene (reference sequence). V shed 5 bases and J shed 6 bases, with 19 bases lying between them. CDR3 in amino acids: CAWSGGRRSKTQYF. CDR3 DNA: TGTGCCTGGTCGGGGGGCCGAAGGAGTAAGACCCAGTACTTC. Full variable domain (remainder filled in from reference TRBV30 and TRBJ2-5): SQTIHQWPATLVQPVGSPLSLECTVEGTSNPNLYWYRQAAGRGLQLLFYSVGIGQISSEVPQNLSASRPQDRQFILSSKKLLLSDSGFYLCAWSGGRRSKTQYFGPGTRLLVL.

The J gene is TRBJ1-5, the V gene TRBV18; D is ambiguous. V lost 2 bases and J lost 4, with 6 bases in between. The CDR3 has 13 amino acids. CDR1 is KGHSH, CDR2 LQKENI, per germline. CDR3: CASSPDLNQPQHF. For the CDR3, the DNA is TGTGCCAGCTCACCAGACTTAAATCAGCCCCAGCATTTT.

The rearrangement links TRBV3-1 (or the pseudogene TRBV3-2) to TRBJ1-2, with unresolved D. Between the trimmed V and J ends, which lost 4 bases and 1 base, there was a span of 7 bases. Germline V CDR1 and CDR2: LGHDT, YNNKEL (reference sequence). CDR3 size: 13 residues. CDR3 DNA: TGTGCCAGCAGCCCCGGAGATAACTATGGCTACACCTTC. Amino acid sequence: CASSPGDNYGYTF.

The V and J genes are TRBV6-5 and TRBJ2-7, with TRBD1 as a possible D gene (5 bases). Deletions cut 0 bases from V and 1 base from J, with 10 bases between. Germline CDR1 reads MNHEY; CDR2 reads SVGAGI. The CDR3 spans 15 residues. CDR3 in amino acids: CASSYSISGSYEQYF. The CDR3, as DNA: TGTGCCAGCAGTTACTCGATTTCAGGGTCCTACGAGCAGTACTTC.

V gene TRBV15 combines with J gene TRBJ1-1, with TRBD1 matching over 9 bases. The CDR3 totals 17 residues. Trimming at V came to 6 bases and at J to 3 bases, leaving 14 bases not matched to a gene. Germline CDR1 reads LNHNV; CDR2 reads YYDKDF (reference sequence). In DNA form, the CDR3 reads TGTGCCACCAGGACCTGGGGGACAGGGAAGTTGGACACTGAAGCTTTCTTT. It is translated as CATRTWGTGKLDTEAFF.

The V call is TRBV6-6, the J call TRBJ2-4, with D maybe TRBD2 (5 bases). This CDR3 comprises 15 residues. Between the trimmed V and J ends, which lost 3 bases and 6 bases, there was a span of 15 bases. Germline CDR1 reads MNHNY; CDR2 reads SVGAGI (reference sequence). CDR3 protein: CASSYYGRAGNIQYF. The CDR3 DNA follows: TGTGCCAGCAGTTATTATGGCCGGGCGGGAAACATTCAGTACTTC.

This chain uses TRBV16 with TRBJ2-3, with D uncertain. Germline values: CDR1 KGHSY, CDR2 FQNENV. The V and J ends lost 0 bases and 3 bases respectively, with 10 bases between them. The CDR3 is 15 amino acids. The chain's CDR3 is CASSQSRGDTDTQYF. For the CDR3, the DNA is TGTGCCAGCAGCCAATCCCGAGGCGATACAGATACGCAGTATTTT. The variable domain in full, completed from reference TRBV16 and TRBJ2-3, reads GEEVAQTPKHLVRGEGQKAKLYCAPIKGHSYVFWYQQVLKNEFKFLISFQNENVFDETGMPKERFSAKCLPNSPCSLEIQATKLEDSAVYFCASSQSRGDTDTQYFGPGTRLTVL.

The rearrangement links TRBV4-1 to TRBJ1-1; D uncertain. Germline V CDR1 and CDR2: MGHRA, YSYEKL. The CDR3 covers 15 residues. Trimming took 0 bases from V and 5 from J, leaving 13 bases between them. CDR3 bases: TGCGCCAGCAGCCAAGATCGTGGAGCCCGGACTGAAGCTTTCTTT. Encoded protein: CASSQDRGARTEAFF.

This sequence joins TRBV2 and TRBJ2-4; 11 bases are a match to TRBD2. Germline assignment: CDR1 SNHLY and CDR2 FYNNEI. Trimming removed 5 bases from V and 0 bases from J; junction bases left unmatched: 9. The CDR3 is 18 amino acids. The CDR3 is CASSRTSGGSIAKNIQYF. The CDR3, as DNA: TGTGCCAGCAGTCGTACTAGCGGGGGCTCCATAGCCAAAAACATTCAGTACTTC. The full variable domain, its missing parts supplied by reference TRBV2 and TRBJ2-4, is EPEVTQTPSHQVTQMGQEVILRCVPISNHLYFYWYRQILGQKVEFLVSFYNNEISEKSEIFDDQFSVERPDGSNFTLKIRSTKLEDSAMYFCASSRTSGGSIAKNIQYFGAGTRLSVL.

The chain couples TRBV3-1 (or the pseudogene TRBV3-2) to TRBJ2-3, with TRBD1 matching over 7 bases. Losses at the gene ends were 5 bases for V and 3 bases for J; bases not matched to a gene: 11. Germline CDR1 LGHDT, CDR2 YNNKEL (reference sequence). The CDR3 totals 16 residues. CDR3 loop: CASSLRGTVWTDTQYF. In DNA form, the CDR3 reads TGTGCCAGCAGCTTAAGGGGGACAGTCTGGACAGATACGCAGTATTTT.

This rearrangement joins TRBV7-3 to TRBJ2-2; no definite D call. CDR3 length equals 16 residues. V was cut by 4 bases and J by 2 bases, with 14 bases left in between. From germline, CDR1 is SGHTA and CDR2 FQGTGA. CDR3 sequence reads: CASSSRVSPNTGELFF. CDR3 coding DNA: TGTGCCAGCAGCTCCCGGGTCAGCCCTAACACCGGGGAGCTGTTTTTT.

J is TRBJ1-5 and V is TRBV6-2 or TRBV6-3; D possibly corresponds to TRBD1 (6 bases). Deletions cut 2 bases from V and 6 bases from J, with 11 bases between. In germline, CDR1 is MNHEY, CDR2 SVGEGT. The CDR3 consists of 14 residues. The CDR3 spells CASSYGGASQPQHF. CDR3 nucleotide sequence: TGTGCCAGCAGTTACGGGGGGGCAAGTCAGCCCCAGCATTTT.

The rearrangement links TRBV9 to TRBJ1-3; 8 bases agree with TRBD1. Germline CDR1 SGDLS, CDR2 YYNGEE. The CDR3 totals 17 residues. V shed 2 bases, J shed 1 base, and the junction held 8 bases outside the gene matches. The CDR3 nucleotides are TGTGCCAGCAGCGTCGACCCGGGACAGGCATCTGGAAACACCATATATTTT. Amino acid sequence: CASSVDPGQASGNTIYF.

The chain combines TRBV7-9 with TRBJ1-2; D is unresolved. V shed 7 bases and J shed 6 bases, with 18 bases lying between them. The CDR3 has 14 residues. CDR1 and CDR2 from the germline V gene are SEHNR and FQNEAQ (reference sequence). CDR3 residues: CASTFYMGSDGYTF. The CDR3 coding sequence is TGTGCCAGCACCTTCTATATGGGGAGCGATGGCTACACCTTC. Filled out from reference TRBV7-9 and TRBJ1-2, the complete variable domain reads DTGVSQNPRHKITKRGQNVTFRCDPISEHNRLYWYRQTLGQGPEFLTYFQNEAQLEKSRLLSDRFSAERPKGSFSTLEIQRTEQGDSAMYLCASTFYMGSDGYTFGSGTRLTVV.

This clone was detected only a few times. The V call is TRBV5-5, the J call TRBJ1-3; 11 bases match TRBD1. Germline lookup yields CDR1 SGHKS and CDR2 YYEKEE (reference sequence). CDR3 length: 14 residues. V lost 4 bases, J lost 11 bases, and 8 bases stayed unmatched. This CDR3 reads CASSGGQGVGSIYF. CDR3 nucleotide sequence: TGTGCCAGCAGCGGGGGACAGGGGGTTGGCTCCATATATTTT.

The CDR3 bases are TGTGCCAGCACCCGGAATACGGGGTCCTATAATTCACCCCTCCACTTT. Encoded protein: CASTRNTGSYNSPLHF. This rearrangement joins TRBV3-1 (or the pseudogene TRBV3-2) to TRBJ1-6, with unresolved D. Germline V gives CDR1 LGHDT, CDR2 YNNKEL (reference sequence). The CDR3 totals 16 residues. V was shortened by 7 bases and J by 1 base, with 14 bases between the two germline ends.

This chain connects TRBV10-3 to TRBJ1-5; 7 nucleotides match TRBD1. CDR3 size: 14 residues. Trimming took 2 bases from V and 6 from J; bases not matched to a gene: 4. Per germline, CDR1 ENHRY and CDR2 SYGVKD. The CDR3 nucleotides read TGTGCCATCAGTGAGGCAGGGGGGAGTCAGCCCCAGCATTTT. It specifies CAISEAGGSQPQHF.

V is TRBV19 and J is TRBJ1-5; tentative D call: TRBD1 (5 bases). V dropped 10 bases and J dropped 3 bases, with 22 bases sitting between them. The CDR3 is made up of 16 amino acids. The germline V gene has CDR1 LNHDA and CDR2 SQIVND (reference sequence). This chain's CDR3 is CATGSRGSGYNQPQHF. The CDR3 DNA reads as TGTGCCACGGGGTCGCGGGGCTCCGGTTACAATCAGCCCCAGCATTTT. Combining the CDR3 with reference TRBV19 and TRBJ1-5 gives the whole variable domain DGGITQSPKYLFRKEGQNVTLSCEQNLNHDAMYWYRQDPGQGLRLIYYSQIVNDFQKGDIAEGYSVSREKKESFPLTVTSAQKNPTAFYLCATGSRGSGYNQPQHFGDGTRLSIL.

The chain is built from TRBV28 and TRBJ1-2; 9 bases match TRBD1. Germline V CDR1 and CDR2: MDHEN, SYDVKM. The length of the CDR3 is 13 residues. J gave up 8 bases and V 7 bases, and 8 bases lay outside the gene matches. This CDR3 is CASTPGQGGGYTF. CDR3 nucleotides: TGTGCCAGCACCCCGGGACAGGGTGGGGGCTACACCTTC.

The V gene is TRBV5-5, the J gene TRBJ1-2; 8 bases fit TRBD1. With V trimmed by 3 bases and J by 8 bases, 12 bases remained unmatched. The CDR3 runs 15 residues. The germline V gene encodes CDR1 SGHKS and CDR2 YYEKEE (reference sequence). Written as DNA, the CDR3 is TGTGCCAGCAGCTCAAGACCGGGACAGGTTAGCGGCTACACCTTC. Protein sequence: CASSSRPGQVSGYTF.

The V gene is TRBV12-3 or TRBV12-4, the J gene TRBJ1-5; D is ambiguous. This CDR3 has 12 amino acids. The V gene lost 5 bases and the J gene lost 6 bases, with 8 bases spanning the gap. DNA of the CDR3: TGTGCCAGCAGTCGCGGGAGTCAGCCCCAGCATTTT. Its translation is CASSRGSQPQHF.

The chain combines TRBV6-5 with TRBJ2-7, with D unclear. The germline V gene encodes CDR1 MNHEY and CDR2 SVGAGI. V lost 4 bases and J 0 bases, leaving 4 bases between the germline ends. The CDR3 contains 12 residues. CDR3 in amino acids: CASSSDSYEQYF. CDR3 DNA sequence: TGTGCCAGCAGTTCAGACTCCTACGAGCAGTACTTC.

This clone was seen more than once but under ten times. The J gene is TRBJ1-4, the V gene TRBV28; D not resolved. CDR3 size: 12 residues. The V gene lost 7 bases and the J gene lost 5 bases, with 8 bases spanning the gap. The germline V gene encodes CDR1 MDHEN and CDR2 SYDVKM. CDR3: CASKAPNEKLFF. CDR3 DNA sequence: TGTGCCAGCAAAGCTCCCAATGAAAAACTGTTTTTT.

The chain carries TRBV16 and TRBJ1-6, with 8 bases matching TRBD1. The J segment lost 11 bases and the V segment lost 5 bases, leaving 11 bases of the junction unmatched. Germline V gene sequence: CDR1 KGHSY, CDR2 FQNENV. This CDR3 is built from 15 residues. CDR3 in amino acids: CASSEPDRDWPPLHF. The CDR3 region has the DNA TGTGCCAGCAGCGAACCGGACAGGGACTGGCCACCCCTCCACTTT.

The genes are TRBV5-6 and TRBJ2-5, with TRBD1 as a possible D gene (5 bases). CDR1 and CDR2 from the germline V gene are SGHDT and YYEEEE. There are 14 residues in the CDR3. V was shortened by 0 bases and J by 0 bases, with 6 bases between the two germline ends. CDR3 residues: CASSLDRYQETQYF. The CDR3 DNA reads TGTGCCAGCAGCTTGGACAGGTACCAAGAGACCCAGTACTTC. The variable domain in full, with the rest retrieved from reference TRBV5-6 and TRBJ2-5, is DAGVTQSPTHLIKTRGQQVTLRCSPKSGHDTVSWYQQALGQGPQFIFQYYEEEERQRGNFPDRFSGHQFPNYSSELNVNALLLGDSALYLCASSLDRYQETQYFGPGTRLLVL.

The V call is TRBV28, the J call TRBJ2-3, with 7 positions matching TRBD1. The CDR3 spans 14 residues. Per germline, CDR1 MDHEN and CDR2 SYDVKM. J was trimmed by 3 bases and V by 6 bases; bases with no gene match: 6. CDR3 protein: CASSDRVQTDTQYF. Here the CDR3 DNA reads TGTGCCAGCAGCGACAGGGTACAGACAGATACGCAGTATTTT. The variable domain in full, with the rest retrieved from reference TRBV28 and TRBJ2-3, is DVKVTQSSRYLVKRTGEKVFLECVQDMDHENMFWYRQDPGLGLRLIYFSYDVKMKEKGDIPEGYSVSREKKERFSLILESASTNQTSMYLCASSDRVQTDTQYFGPGTRLTVL.

The chain couples TRBV27 to TRBJ2-5; 8 bases line up with TRBD2. This CDR3 contains 16 residues. Trimming at V came to 8 bases and at J to 2 bases, leaving 13 bases not matched to a gene. Germline V gene lookup returns CDR1 MNHEY and CDR2 SMNVEV (reference sequence). Written as DNA, the CDR3 is TGTGCCAGCCGGGGTGCGGCGGGGGGAATTCAAGAGACCCAGTACTTC. Translating it yields CASRGAAGGIQETQYF.

The chain links TRBV6-5 to TRBJ1-2; 11 bases map to TRBD1. Germline V CDR1 and CDR2: MNHEY, SVGAGI. The V segment lost 6 bases and the J segment 9 bases; nucleotides outside the gene matches: 3. This CDR3 has 12 amino acids. CDR3 sequence reads: CASRGQGERYTF. Written as DNA, the CDR3 is TGTGCCAGCAGGGGACAGGGGGAACGCTACACCTTC.

V and J are TRBV28 and TRBJ1-1; a weak D match, TRBD1 (6 bases). Germline CDR1 MDHEN, CDR2 SYDVKM. V lost 5 bases and J 0 bases, leaving 22 bases between the germline ends. There are 18 residues in the CDR3. Here the CDR3 DNA reads TGTGCCAGCAGTCTCGGCACAGGGATATTGGGTATGAACACTGAAGCTTTCTTT. It codes for CASSLGTGILGMNTEAFF.

The genes are TRBV6-2 or TRBV6-3 and TRBJ2-7, with D perhaps matching TRBD2 (6 bases). The germline V gene encodes CDR1 MNHEY and CDR2 SVGEGT. The CDR3 has 19 residues. V lost 2 bases and J 0 bases, leaving 23 bases between the germline ends. The CDR3 DNA reads as TGTGCCAGCAGTTACCCTCTGGGGACCGGGGGAAAAAGCTCCTACGAGCAGTACTTC. This encodes CASSYPLGTGGKSSYEQYF.